A selection of T cell receptor beta chains follows, all from one sample in a study of blood T cell repertoires in COVID-19. The data were produced by immunoSEQ multiplex PCR, yet TCRdb's version contains in-frame clones alone and is incomplete. Of 25,000 to 35,000 clones listed, 92% are singletons. The sequenced material came from peripheral blood. These receptor sequences come from a man aged 45 to 65 with active COVID-19. Each CDR3 is given without its conserved first and last residue. Not every row has a clone size; where given, it reads once, few, many or a size class.

>TRBV4-2|-|TRBJ2-1
ASSQDYSGPFNEQF
>TRBV5-4|-|TRBJ2-2
ASSTVVAGELF
>TRBV18|-|TRBJ2-2
ASSPDRNTGELF
>TRBV28|-|TRBJ2-6
ASSLAAETGANVLT
>TRBV6-6|once|TRBJ2-3
ASSPGGDTQY
>TRBV28|-|TRBJ1-2
ASRWVGGYT
>TRBV2|-|TRBJ2-2
ASGGAGEGTGELF
>TRBV5-6|-|TRBJ1-3
ASSFSRTGGNTIY
>TRBV5-8|-|TRBJ1-2
ASGEGILAGYT
>TRBV11-2|-|TRBJ1-1
ASSPTAGVNTEAF
>TRBV3-1/TRBV3-2|-|TRBJ1-5
ASSQGVIGQGYHQPQH
>TRBV3-1/TRBV3-2|-|TRBJ2-3
ASSLRDTSTDTQY
>TRBV7-2|-|TRBJ1-1
ASSLLGTANTEAF
>TRBV9|-|TRBJ2-5
ASTQGGGGETQY
>TRBV11-2|-|TRBJ2-7
ASSLIPGYEQY
>TRBV11-2|-|TRBJ2-4
ASTNSPQDRGENIQY
>TRBV5-1|-|TRBJ2-7
ASSLDRGDSYEQY
>TRBV5-6|-|TRBJ2-7
ASSLAQQETSYEQY
>TRBV19|-|TRBJ1-5
ASSISDSNQPQH
>TRBV19|few|TRBJ2-5
ATRQSGETQY
>TRBV28|-|TRBJ2-1
ASSFPTPGLPSREQF
>TRBV3-1/TRBV3-2|-|TRBJ2-3
ASSQRLSGGTDTQY
>TRBV2|-|TRBJ2-1
ASGGLAGAEEQF
>TRBV18|-|TRBJ1-6
ASSGQENSPLH
>TRBV28|-|TRBJ1-2
ASSSPGLSYGYT
>TRBV4-1|-|TRBJ1-1
ASSQGARGTEAF
>TRBV4-2|-|TRBJ2-2
ASSQEGQGAPGELF
>TRBV7-9|-|TRBJ1-4
ASSLRGFNDEKLF
>TRBV6-5|-|TRBJ2-3
ASSYLAERGTDTQY
>TRBV7-3|-|TRBJ2-7
ASSVAQGARYEQY
>TRBV11-1|-|TRBJ1-3
ASSHRGFSGNTIY
>TRBV7-3|-|TRBJ1-6
ASSLAQGTLH
>TRBV10-1|-|TRBJ2-1
ASSDSGEQF
>TRBV6-5|-|TRBJ2-2
ASSYTQARETGELF
>TRBV5-1|once|TRBJ1-5
ASSFQGGSNQPQH
>TRBV19|-|TRBJ1-5
ASSIHHSLNQPQH
>TRBV5-3|-|TRBJ2-3
ARSLAGGKDTQY
>TRBV10-3|-|TRBJ2-3
AISESGGDTQY
>TRBV5-7|-|TRBJ2-3
ASRPPGLAVCDTQY
>TRBV5-1|-|TRBJ2-1
ASSPSASAFPRNEQF
>TRBV7-2|-|TRBJ2-5
ASSLTSGSYQETQY
>TRBV28|-|TRBJ2-7
ASRLRQGVYEQY